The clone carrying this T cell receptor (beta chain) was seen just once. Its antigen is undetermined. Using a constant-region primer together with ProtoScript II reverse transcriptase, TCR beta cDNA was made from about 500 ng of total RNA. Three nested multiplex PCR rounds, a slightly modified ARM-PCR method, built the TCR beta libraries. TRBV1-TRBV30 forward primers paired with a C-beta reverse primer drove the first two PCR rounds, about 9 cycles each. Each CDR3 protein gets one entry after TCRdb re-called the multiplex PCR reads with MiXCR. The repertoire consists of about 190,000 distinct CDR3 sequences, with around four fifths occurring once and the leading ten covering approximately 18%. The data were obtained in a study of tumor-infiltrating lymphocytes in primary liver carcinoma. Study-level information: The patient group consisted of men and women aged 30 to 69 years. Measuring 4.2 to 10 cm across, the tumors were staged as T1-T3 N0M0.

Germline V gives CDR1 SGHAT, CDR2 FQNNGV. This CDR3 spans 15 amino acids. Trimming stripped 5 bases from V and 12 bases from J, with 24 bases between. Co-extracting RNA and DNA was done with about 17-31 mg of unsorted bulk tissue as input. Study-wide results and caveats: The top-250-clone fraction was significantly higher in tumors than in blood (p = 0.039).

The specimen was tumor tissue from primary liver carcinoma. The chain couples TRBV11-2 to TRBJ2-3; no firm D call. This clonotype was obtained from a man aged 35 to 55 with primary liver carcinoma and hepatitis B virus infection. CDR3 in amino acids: CASSDSGRFTDRQYF. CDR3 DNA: TGTGCCAGCAGCGATAGTGGAAGATTTACAGATAGACAGTATTTT.